This T cell receptor beta chain was found in a study of CD8 T cells in Susac syndrome. Study context: Roughly 8 of the sequenced Susac syndrome patients were in remission, and six had active disease. Findings and caveats of the study: The CD4+ T cell repertoires from Susac syndrome exhibited no clonal expansion.

V gave up 5 bases and J gave up 5 bases, with 16 bases separating them. The CDR3 covers 13 residues. Germline V gene data show CDR1 as SQVTM and CDR2 as ANQGSEA. Notes on this clonotype: Its cognate antigen is unknown.

Random hexamers served to reverse transcribe roughly 0.45 to 1 ug RNA. Amplification of TCR beta CDR3 by immunoSEQ multiplex PCR spanned 54 Vbeta and 13 Jbeta. TCRdb recomputed calls from the immunoSEQ multiplex PCR reads with MiXCR, one row per CDR3 protein. In the table there are about 210,000 distinct CDR3 sequences, 85% to 95% of which are singletons. The sequencing input was CD4+ T cells from PBMCs. The receptor's source is a human donor with Susac syndrome. The rearrangement uses TRBV29-1 and TRBJ2-7; possible D gene TRBD1, 5 bases. Here the CDR3 reads CSVSKGLGDEQYF. The CDR3 coding sequence is TGCAGCGTTTCTAAGGGGCTGGGCGACGAGCAGTACTTC.